The rows below give T cell receptor beta chains drawn from one sample of a study of blood T cell repertoires in COVID-19. Assay: immunoSEQ multiplex PCR; the TCRdb copy retains only in-frame clones and omits some. This table has about 350,000 clones, 88% appearing once. Material for sequencing was PBMCs or T cells enriched from blood (not recorded which). These receptors all stem from a woman younger than 45 who had been exposed to COVID-19. Both conserved end residues are part of each CDR3. Fields, in order: clone size, J gene, D gene, CDR3 length, V gene, CDR3 DNA, CDR3 protein. D genes are given only for firm matches. Only some rows state a clone size, as once, few, many or a class for expanded clones.

. | TRBJ2-7 | TRBD2 | 16 | TRBV13 | TGTGCCAGCAGCTTAGGGTCTAGCGGGAGCTCCTACGAGCAGTACTTC | CASSLGSSGSSYEQYF
. | TRBJ2-1 | . | 16 | TRBV27 | TGTGCCAGCAGTTTATCGTCCCTAGCGCGCATCAATGAGCAGTTCTTC | CASSLSSLARINEQFF
. | TRBJ1-1 | TRBD1 | 16 | TRBV10-3 | TGTGCCATCAAGAGGGGAACAGGGGAGATGGGGACTGAAGCTTTCTTT | CAIKRGTGEMGTEAFF
. | TRBJ1-1 | TRBD1 | 17 | TRBV5-1 | TGCGCCAGCAGCACCCGCACGGACAGGTATCAGAACACTGAAGCTTTCTTT | CASSTRTDRYQNTEAFF
. | TRBJ1-2 | . | 14 | TRBV28 | TGTGCCAGCAGTTTAGGTCAGGCCGCCTATGGCTACACCTTC | CASSLGQAAYGYTF
. | TRBJ1-2 | . | 13 | TRBV20-1 | TGCAGTGCTAGTAGGCAGGGGAACTATGGCTACACCTTC | CSASRQGNYGYTF
. | TRBJ2-5 | . | 11 | TRBV5-1 | TGCGCCAGCGGGGCAGGGGAGACCCAGTACTTC | CASGAGETQYF
. | TRBJ1-5 | . | 15 | TRBV27 | TGTGCCAGCAGTCTAGGATTGGGGCTCTATCAGCCCCAGCATTTT | CASSLGLGLYQPQHF
once | TRBJ1-2 | TRBD1 | 14 | TRBV28 | TGTGCCGGAAACCGCGCCCCAGGGGGAGGTGGCTACACCTTC | CAGNRAPGGGGYTF
. | TRBJ2-5 | TRBD2 | 14 | TRBV12-5 | TGTGCTAGTGGTTTTTCGGGAGGTGGGGAGACCCAGTACTTC | CASGFSGGGETQYF
few | TRBJ2-5 | . | 15 | TRBV19 | TGTGCCAGTAGTATTGGGGCGCAGCTCCAAGAGACCCAGTACTTC | CASSIGAQLQETQYF
. | TRBJ2-1 | TRBD2 | 12 | TRBV7-6 | TGTGCCAGCAGCTCTAGTAGCGGGAGTCAGTTCTTC | CASSSSSGSQFF
. | TRBJ1-5 | TRBD1 | 15 | TRBV5-1 | TGCGCCAGCAGCCTGGGGACAGCTAGTCATCAGCCCCAGCATTTT | CASSLGTASHQPQHF
. | TRBJ2-7 | . | 14 | TRBV25-1 | TGTGCCAGCAGTGAAGCAGGGTTTACCTACGAGCAGTACTTC | CASSEAGFTYEQYF
. | TRBJ2-7 | TRBD1 | 15 | TRBV19 | TGTGCCAGTAGTATTCCGGGACAGGGTTATGGCGAGCAGTACTTC | CASSIPGQGYGEQYF
. | TRBJ1-4 | . | 16 | TRBV30 | TGTGCCTGGAGTGCGTTCGAGGAGGGAGGGGGTGAAAAACTGTTTTTT | CAWSAFEEGGGEKLFF
. | TRBJ2-2 | TRBD2 | 14 | TRBV7-2 | TGTGCCAGCAGCCGGGGGGTGGGCACCGGGGAGCTGTTTTTT | CASSRGVGTGELFF
. | TRBJ2-7 | TRBD1 | 17 | TRBV11-2 | TGTGCCAGCAGCTTAGATCCGGGACAGCGCACCTCCTACGAGCAGTACTTC | CASSLDPGQRTSYEQYF
. | TRBJ1-1 | TRBD1 | 14 | TRBV18 | TGTGCCAGCTCATCTACAGGGGGGGACACTGAAGCTTTCTTT | CASSSTGGDTEAFF
. | TRBJ2-1 | . | 15 | TRBV5-4 | TGTGCCAGCAGCGCGCCCTCGGGCTCCTACAATGAGCAGTTCTTC | CASSAPSGSYNEQFF
few | TRBJ2-3 | TRBD2 | 16 | TRBV5-1 | TGCGCCAGCAGCCCAATAATAGCGGGAGGGTCAGATACGCAGTATTTT | CASSPIIAGGSDTQYF
. | TRBJ2-7 | . | 11 | TRBV28 | TGTGCCAGCAGCCAGTACTACGAGCAGTACTTC | CASSQYYEQYF
. | TRBJ2-7 | TRBD2 | 13 | TRBV29-1 | TGCAGCGCATTTAGCGGGAGTAGCTACGAGCAGTACTTC | CSAFSGSSYEQYF
. | TRBJ1-2 | TRBD1 | 16 | TRBV11-3 | TGTGCCAGCAGCTTAGATCGTCAGGGGGAGAGCTATGGCTACACCTTC | CASSLDRQGESYGYTF
. | TRBJ1-4 | . | 15 | TRBV6-5 | TGTGCCAGCAGTTACTCAGGACAGCCTAATGAAAAACTGTTTTTT | CASSYSGQPNEKLFF